The entry that follows covers one TCR beta chain sequence. Its antigen is unknown. Receptor amplification or capture employed 5' RACE. The input for every TCR library was around 3.5 ug of total RNA. cDNA was synthesized with SMARTScribe reverse transcriptase in eight separate reactions per sample. During cDNA synthesis, template switching was used to introduce unique molecular identifiers that contained a 6-nucleotide sample barcode. TCRalpha and TCRbeta cDNA was amplified in two nested PCRs of around 15 and 9 cycles, and bead purification was carried out after each PCR. Before amplification, the cDNA was treated with uracil DNA-glycosylase and purified using the QIAquick PCR purification kit. The second PCR was the step at which Illumina TruSeq-compatible adapters and sample-specific barcodes were added. Library quality and concentration were assessed using TapeStation and Qubit, and roughly 5.5 ng of each library was pooled. Sequencing of the pooled libraries was done on an Illumina HiSeq2500 single-index Rapid Run using custom sequencing primers and 2 x 100 bp reads. The study's own analysis went as follows. MiGEC version 1.2.6 was used for UMI-based consensus assembly to correct PCR and sequencing errors. MiXCR version 2.1.1 was used for V(D)J alignment, clonotype assembly and CDR3 extraction. Normalisation of gene usage, clonotype sharing and MAIT/NKT TCR abundance was achieved by analysing the top 1000, 10 000 and 20 000 clonotypes per sample. After downsampling to 27 000 UMIs, diversity was calculated as the inverse Simpson index using the vegan R package. Paired Mann-Whitney U tests on discordant twin pairs were used, with Benjamini-Hochberg multiple-testing correction. TCRdb reprocessed the reads, so every CDR3 protein sequence counts as one entry and DNA is not shown. These V and J calls derive from TCRdb rather than the authors' analysis. This sample's table contains about 440,000 distinct CDR3 sequences. The top ten clones comprise 2% to 3% of the sample.

The entry originates in a study of monozygotic twins with inflammatory bowel disease (dated by TCRdb to between 2017 and 2020). At the level of the whole study: A total of some 30 monozygotic twin pairs were included in the full study, comprising nine German pairs (four IBD-concordant, five IBD-discordant) and 19 IBD-discordant Danish pairs. Disease-associated traits were sought mainly through comparisons between IBD patients and their genetically identical healthy co-twins within discordant pairs. Each individual had, on average, about 151 000 unique TCRalpha sequences and 181 000 unique TCRbeta sequences available for analysis. Study-wide conclusions, independent of this receptor: Different T cell subtypes could not be distinguished in the analysis. TCRbeta repertoire diversity, by inverse Simpson index, was decreased in IBD patients compared with their healthy co-twins. Background noise and inter-individual variability may have been introduced into the repertoires by the differing immunosuppressive treatments among patients. Fewer clonotypes were shared with other individuals by IBD patients than by healthy twins, most markedly in patients showing signs of disease activity. No difference in repertoire similarity was observed between concordant and discordant twins, possibly owing to limited statistical power. No single strong signal or clonotype linked to IBD turned up in the results, so the idea that one exists was not supported.

As encoded in the germline V gene, CDR1 is SGHRS while CDR2 is YFSETQ. Reading from cysteine to phenylalanine, the CDR3 counts 15 amino acids. The record lacks a DNA sequence. From each donor, a roughly 2.3 ml peripheral blood sample was drawn into PAXgene tubes and stored at -80 degrees C. Without T cell sorting, total RNA was isolated from whole blood using the PAXgene blood miRNA kit on an automated QIAcube. Deep TCRalpha and TCRbeta repertoire profiling with unique molecular barcoding was performed on peripheral blood of monozygotic twin pairs concordant or discordant for inflammatory bowel disease. Smoking habits were recorded for all twin pairs, with individuals classified as current, former or never smokers.

The material sequenced was blood. This receptor chain uses TRBV5-1 and TRBJ2-1. This receptor was identified in a human donor with ulcerative colitis or Crohn's disease, or a healthy co-twin of an affected twin (not recorded which). CDR3 region: CASSLDNVGWNEQFF. Reference TRBV5-1 and TRBJ2-1 proteins supply the regions before and after the CDR3; the full variable domain is: KAGVTQTPRYLIKTRGQQVTLSCSPISGHRSVSWYQQTPGQGLQFLFEYFSETQRNKGNFPGRFSGRQFSNSRSEMNVSTLELGDSALYLCASSLDNVGWNEQFFGPGTRLTVL.